This TCR beta chain was recovered during a study of blood T cell repertoires in COVID-19. The overall study: The origin of the acute and convalescent COVID-19 samples was the United States, Italy and Spain. PBMCs, B-cell-depleted T cells, or T cells were the source of the cDNA or gDNA that made up the material.

V dropped 5 bases and J dropped 2; count of bases not matched to a gene: 5. CDR1 SGHTA and CDR2 FQGNSA come from the germline V gene. This CDR3 spans 15 amino acids. As handled by the study authors: Estimates of nucleated cell counts were drawn from the amplification of reference gene primers. Only in-frame clones appear in the TCRdb table, and some are missing; sequencing was by immunoSEQ multiplex PCR. V and J calls and clone size are given by that table; D and trimming were obtained from the DNA. In the table there are some 110,000 clones, 82% of which are singletons. This clonotype originated in a woman between 65 and 79 years old with acute or convalescent COVID-19. The rearrangement links TRBV7-2 to TRBJ2-5, with 10 positions matching TRBD1. Material: peripheral blood. The CDR3 DNA reads as TGTGCCAGCAGCCCACGACAGGGGGCTCAAGAGACCCAGTACTTC. Its translation: CASSPRQGAQETQYF.